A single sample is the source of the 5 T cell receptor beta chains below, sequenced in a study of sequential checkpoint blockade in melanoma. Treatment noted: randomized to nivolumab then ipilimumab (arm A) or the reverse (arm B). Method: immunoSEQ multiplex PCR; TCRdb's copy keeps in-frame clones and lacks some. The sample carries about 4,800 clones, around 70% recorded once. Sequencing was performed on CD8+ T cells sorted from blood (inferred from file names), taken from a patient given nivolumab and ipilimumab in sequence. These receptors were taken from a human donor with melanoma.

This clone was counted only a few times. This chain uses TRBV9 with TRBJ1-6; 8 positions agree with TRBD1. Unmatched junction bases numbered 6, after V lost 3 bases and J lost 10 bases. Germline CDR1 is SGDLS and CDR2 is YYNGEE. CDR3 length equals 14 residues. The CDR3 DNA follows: TGTGCCAGCAGCGAAACAGGGGGGTACTCACCCCTCCACTTT. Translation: CASSETGGYSPLHF.

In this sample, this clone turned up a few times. CDR3 sequence reads: CASSLAGGYPNYGYTF. Written as DNA, the CDR3 is TGTGCCAGCAGCTTGGCAGGGGGCTATCCTAACTATGGCTACACCTTC. This sequence joins TRBV5-6 and TRBJ1-2; 8 nucleotides agree with TRBD1. Germline lookup yields CDR1 SGHDT and CDR2 YYEEEE. V gave up 0 bases and J gave up 0 bases; unmatched junction bases: 4. The CDR3 extends over 16 amino acids.

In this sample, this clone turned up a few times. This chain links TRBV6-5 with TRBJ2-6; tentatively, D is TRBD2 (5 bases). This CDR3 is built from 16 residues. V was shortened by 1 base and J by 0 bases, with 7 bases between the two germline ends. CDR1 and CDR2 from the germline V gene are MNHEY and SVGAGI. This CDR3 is CASSYYRDSGANVLTF. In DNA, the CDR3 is TGTGCCAGCAGTTACTACCGGGACTCTGGGGCCAACGTCCTGACTTTC.

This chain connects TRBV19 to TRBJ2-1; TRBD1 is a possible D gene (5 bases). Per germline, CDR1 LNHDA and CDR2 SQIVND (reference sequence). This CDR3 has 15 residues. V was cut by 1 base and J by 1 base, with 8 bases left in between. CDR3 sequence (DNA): TGTGCCAGTAGTATAGGACAGTCTTCCTACAATGAGCAGTTCTTC. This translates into CASSIGQSSYNEQFF.

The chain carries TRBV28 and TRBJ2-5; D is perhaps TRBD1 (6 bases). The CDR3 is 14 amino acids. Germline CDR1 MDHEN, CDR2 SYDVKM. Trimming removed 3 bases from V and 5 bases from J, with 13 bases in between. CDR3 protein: CASSLDRMLETQYF. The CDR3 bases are TGTGCCAGCAGTTTGGACAGAATGTTGGAGACCCAGTACTTC.